The 6 T cell receptor beta chains below all came from one sample that was sequenced in a study of T cell responses to AZD1222 COVID-19 vaccine. Assay used: immunoSEQ multiplex PCR; TCRdb lists only in-frame clones, some missing. This sample has around 99,000 clones, with around 90% found just once. The source material was peripheral blood, sampled on day 0 of AZD1222 vaccination. The receptors derive from an adult in good health.

The V and J genes are TRBV9 and TRBJ2-7; 7 bases are a match to TRBD2. Per germline, CDR1 SGDLS and CDR2 YYNGEE. The CDR3 has 14 residues. V shed 3 bases, J shed 4 bases, and the junction held 7 bases outside the gene matches. CDR3 loop: CASSEGLGGYEQYF. CDR3 nucleotide sequence: TGTGCCAGCAGCGAGGGATTGGGGGGGTACGAGCAGTACTTC.

The CDR3 nucleotides read TGTGCCAGCAGTTTATCCTTCGTTCGGAGCAATCAGCCCCAGCATTTT. This encodes CASSLSFVRSNQPQHF. The chain uses TRBV28 and TRBJ1-5; D is undetermined. The germline V and J ends were trimmed by 1 base and 1 base, with 11 bases remaining between them. The CDR3 length is 16 residues. Germline V gives CDR1 MDHEN, CDR2 SYDVKM. Together with reference TRBV28 and TRBJ1-5, the CDR3 gives the full variable domain: DVKVTQSSRYLVKRTGEKVFLECVQDMDHENMFWYRQDPGLGLRLIYFSYDVKMKEKGDIPEGYSVSREKKERFSLILESASTNQTSMYLCASSLSFVRSNQPQHFGDGTRLSIL.

The rearrangement links TRBV18 to TRBJ1-1; D is unresolved. The V end was cut by 2 bases, the J end by 6 bases, with 10 bases between. Germline V gives CDR1 KGHSH, CDR2 LQKENI. The CDR3 length is 13 residues. The CDR3 sequence: CASSPARLAEAFF. CDR3 DNA: TGTGCCAGCTCACCAGCCAGACTAGCTGAAGCTTTCTTT.

V gene TRBV6-5 combines with J gene TRBJ1-1; 7 bases match TRBD1. The germline V gene has CDR1 MNHEY and CDR2 SVGAGI. CDR3 length equals 12 residues. V gave up 7 bases and J gave up 14 bases; unmatched junction bases: 13. The CDR3 coding sequence is TGTGCCAGCAAGCGGGACAGAGGATATGGGTTCTTT. Amino acids: CASKRDRGYGFF.

The CDR3 DNA sequence: TGTGCCAGCAGCTTAGGACAGGGAACCTATGGCTACACCTTC. Its translation: CASSLGQGTYGYTF. This chain links TRBV9 with TRBJ1-2, with 8 nucleotides matching TRBD1. The CDR3 length is 14 residues. Unmatched junction bases numbered 6, after V lost 4 bases and J lost 4 bases. CDR1 is SGDLS, CDR2 YYNGEE, per germline.

In this sample, this clone turned up a few times. V usage is TRBV4-3 and J usage is TRBJ2-7, with 7 bases identical to TRBD2. V lost 2 bases, J lost 7 bases, and 11 bases stayed unmatched. CDR3 length: 15 amino acids. CDR1 and CDR2 from the germline V gene are LGHNA and YSLEER. CDR3 amino acids: CASSQSREAFFEQYF. The CDR3 DNA reads TGCGCCAGCAGCCAATCCCGGGAGGCCTTTTTTGAGCAGTACTTC.